These 24 T cell receptor beta chains were sequenced from one sample in a study of cytomegalovirus exposure and HLA in healthy donors. This PCR relied on a set of 60 Vbeta primers and 13 Jbeta primers. Clones were sequenced by immunoSEQ multiplex PCR, and TCRdb holds only the in-frame ones, with some missing. The sample has about 130,000 clones, around three quarters seen once; the top ten hold over 2%. The sequenced material came from PBMCs. These receptors all come from an older woman in good health and CMV-seropositive.

This clone appeared a few times. The chain couples TRBV19 to TRBJ1-1; D is uncertain. CDR1 and CDR2 (germline): LNHDA, SQIVND (reference sequence). Trimming removed 1 base at V and 1 base at J, with 7 bases between. The CDR3 is 14 amino acids. This CDR3 is CASSIGVQNTEAFF. The DNA of the CDR3 is TGTGCCAGTAGTATAGGTGTCCAGAACACTGAAGCTTTCTTT.

In this sample, this clone turned up a few times. A much larger clonotype is one base distant, so this may be a read error. This sequence joins TRBV9 and TRBJ2-2; no definite D call. The CDR3 is 12 residues long. Per germline, CDR1 SGDLS and CDR2 YYNGEE. Between the trimmed V and J ends, which lost 4 bases and 3 bases, there was a span of 4 bases. This CDR3 is CASSLYTGELFF. The CDR3 bases are TGTGCCAGCAGCCTATACACCGGGGAGCTGTTTTTT.

The chain employs TRBV2 and TRBJ2-6; a weak D match, TRBD1 (6 bases). Trimming cost V 6 bases and J 0 bases, with 6 bases left between them. CDR1 is SNHLY and CDR2 is FYNNEI in the germline V gene. The CDR3 is 14 amino acids. CDR3 protein: CASRDSSGANVLTF. As DNA, the CDR3 is TGTGCCAGCAGGGACAGCTCTGGGGCCAACGTCCTGACTTTC. The variable domain in full, completed from reference TRBV2 and TRBJ2-6, reads EPEVTQTPSHQVTQMGQEVILRCVPISNHLYFYWYRQILGQKVEFLVSFYNNEISEKSEIFDDQFSVERPDGSNFTLKIRSTKLEDSAMYFCASRDSSGANVLTFGAGSRLTVL.

The chain uses TRBV5-8 and TRBJ2-7; 7 bases agree with TRBD1. The CDR3 runs to 15 residues. Germline values: CDR1 SGHTS, CDR2 YDEGEE. The junction had 10 bases not matched to a gene; V was cut back by 4 bases and J by 3 bases. The CDR3 DNA reads as TGTGCCAGCAGCAGAGGACAGGTATCGCTCTACGAGCAGTACTTC. Protein product: CASSRGQVSLYEQYF. Full variable domain (outside the CDR3, taken from reference TRBV5-8 and TRBJ2-7): EAGVTQSPTHLIKTRGQQATLRCSPISGHTSVYWYQQALGLGLQFLLWYDEGEERNRGNFPPRFSGRQFPNYSSELNVNALELEDSALYLCASSRGQVSLYEQYFGPGTRLTVT.

This clone was seen many times. The gene calls are TRBV10-3 and TRBJ2-2, with 9 bases lining up with TRBD2. Germline CDR1 and CDR2: ENHRY and SYGVKD. The CDR3 totals 17 residues. V trimming: 4 bases; J trimming: 1 base; junction bases outside the gene matches: 7. CDR3 in amino acids: CAISVHRLAENTGELFF. CDR3 coding DNA: TGTGCCATCAGTGTCCACAGACTAGCGGAGAACACCGGGGAGCTGTTTTTT.

This chain connects TRBV2 to TRBJ1-1; 8 bases align to TRBD1. J lost 5 bases, V lost 0 bases, and 5 bases had no gene match. Germline CDR1 reads SNHLY; CDR2 reads FYNNEI. The CDR3 has 15 amino acids. CDR3 sequence reads: CASSEARTGRTEAFF. The CDR3 DNA follows: TGTGCCAGCAGTGAAGCGAGGACAGGGCGAACTGAAGCTTTCTTT.

The J gene is TRBJ2-3, the V gene TRBV29-1; 8 bases map to TRBD2. This CDR3 comprises 16 residues. V shed 0 bases, J shed 3 bases, and the junction held 8 bases outside the gene matches. Germline V gene sequence: CDR1 SQVTM, CDR2 ANQGSEA. The CDR3 region has the DNA TGCAGCGTTGAAGATGCGGCGGGGGGAACTACAGATACGCAGTATTTT. Translating it yields CSVEDAAGGTTDTQYF.

The chain is built from TRBV6-4 and TRBJ1-1; 9 bases align to TRBD1. V lost 6 bases and J lost 1; bases outside the gene matches: 6. The CDR3 has 15 residues. Looked up from germline, CDR1 is MRHNA and CDR2 is SNTAGT. The CDR3 loop is CASSPQGAANTEAFF. CDR3 sequence (DNA): TGTGCCAGCAGCCCACAGGGGGCGGCGAACACTGAAGCTTTCTTT.

The chain uses TRBV18 and TRBJ1-5; 11 bases match TRBD1. Germline values: CDR1 KGHSH, CDR2 LQKENI. The V gene end was trimmed by 0 bases and the J gene end by 5 bases; junction bases not matched to a gene: 3. The CDR3 sequence is 16 residues long. This chain's CDR3 is CASSPPTDRGHQPQHF. The DNA of the CDR3 is TGTGCCAGCTCACCACCGACGGACAGGGGGCATCAGCCCCAGCATTTT.

A note on this clone: Relative to the germline gene, one junction end is altered; a read error may explain this. The CDR3 is CASSLAEGNPEAFF. CDR3 coding DNA: TGTGCCAGCAGCTTAGCGGAGGGGAACCCTGAAGCTTTCTTT. J is TRBJ1-1 and V is TRBV7-9, with a possible D match to TRBD1 (5 bases). Germline CDR1 reads SEHNR; CDR2 reads FQNEAQ (reference sequence). The CDR3 spans 14 residues.

J is TRBJ1-4 and V is TRBV19; D is undetermined. The germline V and J ends were trimmed by 5 bases and 2 bases, with 6 bases remaining between them. The CDR3 runs to 13 residues. In germline, CDR1 is LNHDA, CDR2 SQIVND (reference sequence). The chain's CDR3 is CASSYRTNEKLFF. The CDR3 coding sequence is TGTGCCAGTAGTTACCGGACTAATGAAAAACTGTTTTTT.

This clone was seen just once. This chain uses TRBV10-1 with TRBJ1-4; tentatively, D is TRBD1 (6 bases). The CDR3 totals 13 residues. The germline CDR1 and CDR2 sequences are WNHNN and SYGVQD (reference sequence). V lost 5 bases and J lost 8, with 12 bases in between. The CDR3 protein is CASSWGRGEKLFF. CDR3 sequence (DNA): TGCGCCAGCAGTTGGGGGCGCGGCGAAAAACTGTTTTTT.

The rearrangement links TRBV6-5 to TRBJ1-5, with 9 nucleotides matching TRBD1. The CDR3 is 13 amino acids. The trim removed 4 bases at V and 5 bases at J, leaving 0 bases unmatched. The germline V gene encodes CDR1 MNHEY and CDR2 SVGAGI. The CDR3 is CASSWTGDQPQHF. The CDR3 coding sequence is TGTGCCAGCAGTTGGACAGGGGATCAGCCCCAGCATTTT.

The chain couples TRBV9 to TRBJ1-4; 9 bases line up with TRBD1. The CDR3 has 16 amino acids. The J segment lost 6 bases and the V segment lost 3 bases, leaving 9 bases of the junction unmatched. Looked up from germline, CDR1 is SGDLS and CDR2 is YYNGEE. The CDR3 loop is CASSAGLRTGDEKLFF. CDR3 bases: TGTGCCAGCAGCGCCGGGTTACGGACAGGGGATGAAAAACTGTTTTTT.

This clone has more than one count but fewer than ten. J is TRBJ1-5 and V is TRBV28; D perhaps matches TRBD1 (5 bases). The CDR3 spans 15 residues. The germline gives CDR1 MDHEN, CDR2 SYDVKM. V shed 6 bases and J shed 4 bases, with 16 bases lying between them. DNA of the CDR3: TGTGCCAGCAGCAAAGGGGATTCCCTTAATCAGCCCCAGCATTTT. Translated: CASSKGDSLNQPQHF. The variable domain in full, with the rest retrieved from reference TRBV28 and TRBJ1-5, is DVKVTQSSRYLVKRTGEKVFLECVQDMDHENMFWYRQDPGLGLRLIYFSYDVKMKEKGDIPEGYSVSREKKERFSLILESASTNQTSMYLCASSKGDSLNQPQHFGDGTRLSIL.

This clone was observed a handful of times. The V gene is TRBV6-4, the J gene TRBJ1-1; D gene uncertain. The CDR3 consists of 15 residues. Germline-derived CDR1 and CDR2 are MRHNA and SNTAGT. V gave up 7 bases and J gave up 0 bases, with 15 bases separating them. The CDR3 is CASKEEDSMNTEAFF. The CDR3 bases are TGTGCCAGCAAGGAGGAAGACTCCATGAACACTGAAGCTTTCTTT.

The chain couples TRBV7-7 to TRBJ2-3; maybe TRBD1 (6 bases). Germline CDR1 and CDR2: SSHAT and FNYEAQ (reference sequence). V was pared by 5 bases and J by 0 bases, with 15 bases between. This CDR3 region has 16 residues. CDR3 residues: CASSPRGGGSTDTQYF. CDR3 coding DNA: TGTGCCAGCAGCCCCAGGGGCGGCGGAAGCACAGATACGCAGTATTTT.

This chain uses TRBV4-2 with TRBJ1-1, with a possible D match to TRBD1 (6 bases). In germline, CDR1 is LGHNA, CDR2 YNFKEQ. The CDR3 sequence is 15 residues long. The V end was cut by 0 bases, the J end by 12 bases, with 20 bases between. CDR3 sequence (DNA): TGTGCCAGCAGCCAAGATTGGGGGGGCCGCGGGGGTACTTTCTTT. Its translation: CASSQDWGGRGGTFF.

There are many counts of this clone. V usage is TRBV5-1 and J usage is TRBJ1-3; 8 bases align to TRBD1. This CDR3 is 16 amino acids long. Germline V CDR1 and CDR2: SGHRS, YFSETQ. Germline trimming cut 0 bases from V and 4 bases from J; bases unmatched to any gene: 6. The CDR3 bases are TGCGCCAGCAGCTTGGATGACAGGGGAGTCGGAAACACCATATATTTT. It is translated as CASSLDDRGVGNTIYF.

This clone was seen a handful of times. This sequence joins TRBV10-3 and TRBJ2-5, with a tentative D call TRBD2 (5 bases). The germline V and J ends were trimmed by 8 bases and 3 bases, with 19 bases remaining between them. The germline gives CDR1 ENHRY, CDR2 SYGVKD. There are 15 residues in the CDR3. CDR3 residues: CAIGDFSRAKETQYF. DNA of the CDR3: TGTGCCATCGGCGACTTCTCGAGGGCTAAAGAGACCCAGTACTTC.

V gene TRBV11-2 combines with J gene TRBJ1-6; perhaps TRBD1 as D (6 bases). V lost 1 base to trimming and J lost 10 bases, with 14 bases between them. Germline-derived CDR1 and CDR2 are SGHAT and FQNNGV. The CDR3 contains 15 residues. The CDR3 reads CASSLGAGVWSPLHF. The CDR3 nucleotides are TGTGCCAGCAGCTTAGGGGCAGGGGTATGGTCACCCCTCCACTTT.

Points on this clone: The likely explanation is a read error, given a far larger clone one base away. The sample contains more than one DNA sequence encoding this CDR3. V and J are TRBV7-3 and TRBJ1-1, with D possibly TRBD1 on 6 matching bases. V shed 3 bases and J shed 1 base, with 6 bases lying between them. CDR3 length: 13 amino acids. Germline values: CDR1 SGHTA, CDR2 FQGTGA. CDR3 bases: TGTGCCAGCAGCTTGACAGGGAACACTGAAGCTTTCTTT. Amino acids: CASSLTGNTEAFF.

The chain has TRBV6-5 and TRBJ1-5; TRBD1 agrees at 7 bases. Trimming at V came to 6 bases and at J to 11 bases, leaving 13 bases not matched to a gene. The CDR3 has 14 residues. Germline V gene sequence: CDR1 MNHEY, CDR2 SVGAGI. CDR3 sequence (DNA): TGTGCCAGCAGCAGTGGGACGGGGACAGAGGCCCAGCATTTT. Translating gives CASSSGTGTEAQHF.

This clone came up once. The rearrangement links TRBV13 to TRBJ1-2; D is undetermined. In germline, CDR1 is PRHDT, CDR2 FYEKMQ (reference sequence). This CDR3 has 12 residues. V lost 5 bases to trimming and J lost 6 bases, with 10 bases between them. CDR3: CASSTDFDGYTF. CDR3 sequence (DNA): TGTGCCAGCAGCACCGACTTTGATGGCTACACCTTC. Drawing the rest from reference TRBV13 and TRBJ1-2, the complete variable domain is AAGVIQSPRHLIKEKRETATLKCYPIPRHDTVYWYQQGPGQDPQFLISFYEKMQSDKGSIPDRFSAQQFSDYHSELNMSSLELGDSALYFCASSTDFDGYTFGSGTRLTVV.